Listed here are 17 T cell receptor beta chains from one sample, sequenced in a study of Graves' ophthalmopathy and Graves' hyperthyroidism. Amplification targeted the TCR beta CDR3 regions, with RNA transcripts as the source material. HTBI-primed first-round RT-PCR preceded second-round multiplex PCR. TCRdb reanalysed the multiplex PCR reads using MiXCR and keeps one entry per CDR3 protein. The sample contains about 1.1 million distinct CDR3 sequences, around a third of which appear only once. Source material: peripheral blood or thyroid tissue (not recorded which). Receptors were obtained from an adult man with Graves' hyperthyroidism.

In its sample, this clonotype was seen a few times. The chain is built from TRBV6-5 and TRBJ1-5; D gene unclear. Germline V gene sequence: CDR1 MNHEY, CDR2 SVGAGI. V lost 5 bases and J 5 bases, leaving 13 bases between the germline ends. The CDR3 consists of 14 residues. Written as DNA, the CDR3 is TGTGCCAGCAGTAACGACGGCGGTCATCAGCCCCAGCATTTT. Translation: CASSNDGGHQPQHF.

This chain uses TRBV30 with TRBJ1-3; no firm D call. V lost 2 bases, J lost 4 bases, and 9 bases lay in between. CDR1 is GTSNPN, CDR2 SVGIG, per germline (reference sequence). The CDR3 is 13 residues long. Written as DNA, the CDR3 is TGTGCCTGGAGTCCAGGACTCGGAAACACCATATATTTT. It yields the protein CAWSPGLGNTIYF.

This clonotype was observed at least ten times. The CDR3 nucleotides are TGTGCCAGCAGCCAAGACGCTGGGTACGGTGGCTACACCTTC. It is translated as CASSQDAGYGGYTF. V and J are TRBV14 and TRBJ1-2, with unresolved D. With 0 bases removed from V and 7 bases from J, the gap between germline ends came to 12 bases. The CDR3 has 14 residues. The germline V gene has CDR1 SGHDN and CDR2 FVKESK.

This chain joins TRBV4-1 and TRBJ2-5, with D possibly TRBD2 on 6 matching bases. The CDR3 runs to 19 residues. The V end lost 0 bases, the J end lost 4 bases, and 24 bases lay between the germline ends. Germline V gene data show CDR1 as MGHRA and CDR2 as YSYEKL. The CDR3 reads CASSQDLGAEWRVGETQYF. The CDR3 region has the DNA TGCGCCAGCAGCCAAGATCTTGGGGCGGAATGGAGGGTAGGAGAGACCCAGTACTTC.

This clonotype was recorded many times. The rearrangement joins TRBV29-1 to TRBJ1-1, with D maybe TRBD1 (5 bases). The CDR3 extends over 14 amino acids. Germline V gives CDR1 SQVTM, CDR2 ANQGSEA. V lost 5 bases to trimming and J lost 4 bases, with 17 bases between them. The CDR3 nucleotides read TGCAGCGTTTCTATCCCAGGGACGGGCACTGAAGCTTTCTTT. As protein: CSVSIPGTGTEAFF.

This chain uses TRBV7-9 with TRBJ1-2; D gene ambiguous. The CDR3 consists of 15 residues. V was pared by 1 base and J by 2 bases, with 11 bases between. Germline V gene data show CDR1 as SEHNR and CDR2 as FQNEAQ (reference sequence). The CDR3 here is CASSLGGVTNYGYTF. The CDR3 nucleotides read TGTGCCAGCAGCTTAGGCGGAGTCACAAACTATGGCTACACCTTC.

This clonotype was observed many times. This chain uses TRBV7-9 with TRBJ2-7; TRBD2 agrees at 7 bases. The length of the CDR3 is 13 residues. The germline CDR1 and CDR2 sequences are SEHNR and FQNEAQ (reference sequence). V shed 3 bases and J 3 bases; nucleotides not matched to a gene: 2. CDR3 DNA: TGTGCCAGCAGCTTGCGGGAGTACTACGAGCAGTACTTC. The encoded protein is CASSLREYYEQYF.

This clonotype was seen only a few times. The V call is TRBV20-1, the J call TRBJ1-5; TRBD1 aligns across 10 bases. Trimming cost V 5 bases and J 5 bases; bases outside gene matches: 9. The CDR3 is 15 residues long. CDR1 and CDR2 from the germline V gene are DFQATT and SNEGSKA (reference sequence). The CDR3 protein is CSAFSGTGAYQPQHF. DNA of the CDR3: TGCAGTGCTTTCTCAGGGACAGGGGCCTATCAGCCCCAGCATTTT.

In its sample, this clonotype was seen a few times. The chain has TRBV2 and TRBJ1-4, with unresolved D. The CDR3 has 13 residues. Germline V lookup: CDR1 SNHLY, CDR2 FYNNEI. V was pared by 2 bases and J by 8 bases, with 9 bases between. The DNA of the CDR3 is TGTGCCAGCAGTGAACTGGCAGAGGAAAAACTGTTTTTT. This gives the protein CASSELAEEKLFF.

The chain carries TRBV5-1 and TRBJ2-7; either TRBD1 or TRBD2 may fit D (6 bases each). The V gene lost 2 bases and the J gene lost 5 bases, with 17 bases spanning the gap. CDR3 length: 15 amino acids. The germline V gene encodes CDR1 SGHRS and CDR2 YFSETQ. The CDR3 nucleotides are TGCGCCAGCAGCTTTGAGGGGGGCTCCTACGACGAGCAGTACTTC. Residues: CASSFEGGSYDEQYF. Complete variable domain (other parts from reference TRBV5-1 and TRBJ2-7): KAGVTQTPRYLIKTRGQQVTLSCSPISGHRSVSWYQQTPGQGLQFLFEYFSETQRNKGNFPGRFSGRQFSNSRSEMNVSTLELGDSALYLCASSFEGGSYDEQYFGPGTRLTVT.

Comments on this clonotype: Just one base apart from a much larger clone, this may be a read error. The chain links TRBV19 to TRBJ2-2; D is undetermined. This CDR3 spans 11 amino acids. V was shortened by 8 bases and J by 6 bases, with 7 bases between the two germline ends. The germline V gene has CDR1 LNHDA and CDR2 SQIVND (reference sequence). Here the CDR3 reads CASYYAGELFF. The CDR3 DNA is TGTGCCAGTTATTACGCCGGGGAGCTGTTTTTT.

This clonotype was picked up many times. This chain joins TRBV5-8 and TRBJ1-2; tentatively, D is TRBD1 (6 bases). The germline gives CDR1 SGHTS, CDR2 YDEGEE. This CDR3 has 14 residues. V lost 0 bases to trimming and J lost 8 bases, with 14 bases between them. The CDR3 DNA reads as TGTGCCAGCAGCTTGGAGGGGGGGCCTGAGGGCTACACCTTC. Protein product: CASSLEGGPEGYTF. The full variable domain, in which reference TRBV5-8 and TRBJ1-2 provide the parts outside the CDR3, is EAGVTQSPTHLIKTRGQQATLRCSPISGHTSVYWYQQALGLGLQFLLWYDEGEERNRGNFPPRFSGRQFPNYSSELNVNALELEDSALYLCASSLEGGPEGYTFGSGTRLTVV.

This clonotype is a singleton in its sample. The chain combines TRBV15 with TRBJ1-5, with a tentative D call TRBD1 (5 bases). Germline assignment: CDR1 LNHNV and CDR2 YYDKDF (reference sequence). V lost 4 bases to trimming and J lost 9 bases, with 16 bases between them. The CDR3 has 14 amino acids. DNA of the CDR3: TGTGCCACCAGCAATCTCAGGGCCTCAGGGCCCCAGCATTTT. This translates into CATSNLRASGPQHF.

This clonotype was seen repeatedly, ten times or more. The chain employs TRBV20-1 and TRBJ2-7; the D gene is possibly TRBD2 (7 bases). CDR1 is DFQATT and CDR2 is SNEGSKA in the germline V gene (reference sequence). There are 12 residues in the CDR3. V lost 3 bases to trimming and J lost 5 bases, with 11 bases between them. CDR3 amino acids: CSASRGANEQYF. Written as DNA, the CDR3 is TGCAGTGCTAGCCGGGGGGCGAACGAGCAGTACTTC.

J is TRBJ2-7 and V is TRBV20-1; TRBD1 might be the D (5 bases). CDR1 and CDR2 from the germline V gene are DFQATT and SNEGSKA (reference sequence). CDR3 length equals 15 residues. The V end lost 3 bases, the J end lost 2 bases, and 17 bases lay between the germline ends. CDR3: CSARQPRPGTYEQYF. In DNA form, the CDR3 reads TGCAGTGCTAGGCAGCCGAGGCCAGGGACCTACGAGCAGTACTTC.

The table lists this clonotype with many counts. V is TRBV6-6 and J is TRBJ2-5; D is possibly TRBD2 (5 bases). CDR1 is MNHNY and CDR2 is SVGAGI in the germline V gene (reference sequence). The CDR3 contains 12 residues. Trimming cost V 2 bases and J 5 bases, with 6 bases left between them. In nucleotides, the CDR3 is TGTGCCAGCAGTTACGGGAGCGAGACCCAGTACTTC. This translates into CASSYGSETQYF.

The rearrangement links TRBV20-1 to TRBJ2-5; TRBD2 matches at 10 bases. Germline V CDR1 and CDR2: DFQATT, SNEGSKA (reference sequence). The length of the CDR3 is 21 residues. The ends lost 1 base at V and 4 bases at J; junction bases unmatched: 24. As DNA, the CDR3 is TGCAGTGCTAGAGTTACCACCCGGGTCCCCCGTACTAGCGGGATTTCAGAGACCCAGTACTTC. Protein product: CSARVTTRVPRTSGISETQYF.